Each of the 6 T cell receptor beta chains below was sequenced from the same sample in a study of cytomegalovirus exposure and HLA in healthy donors. The protocol was immunoSEQ multiplex PCR, while the TCRdb copy is restricted to in-frame clones and leaves out a portion. This sample has around 45,000 clones, with more than 85% found just once. Material: PBMCs. Every receptor here comes from a man aged 18 to 30 in good health and CMV-seronegative.

This rearrangement joins TRBV5-1 to TRBJ2-1; D is ambiguous. Trimming took off 4 bases at V and 0 bases at J, with 8 bases between the two ends. This CDR3 is 14 amino acids long. The germline CDR1 and CDR2 sequences are SGHRS and YFSETQ. In DNA form, the CDR3 reads TGCGCCAGCAGCATAAGTAGCTCCTACAATGAGCAGTTCTTC. Protein sequence: CASSISSSYNEQFF.

With respect to this clone: This sample also contains other DNA sequences that code for the same CDR3. The CDR3 region is CASKVASQGGETQYF. The CDR3 nucleotides are TGTGCCAGCAAGGTAGCATCGCAGGGGGGAGAGACCCAGTACTTC. The chain links TRBV2 to TRBJ2-5; weak D call: TRBD1 (7 bases). Germline V gene lookup returns CDR1 SNHLY and CDR2 FYNNEI. V was shortened by 7 bases and J by 4 bases, with 19 bases between the two germline ends. This CDR3 is 15 amino acids long.

The chain joins TRBV19 to TRBJ1-2; 8 nucleotides match TRBD1. Losses at the gene ends were 7 bases for V and 8 bases for J; bases not matched to a gene: 15. Germline loops: CDR1 LNHDA, CDR2 SQIVND (reference sequence). The CDR3 is made up of 15 amino acids. The CDR3 DNA reads as TGTGCCAGTAATCACCAGGGGGCGCCCCATTGGGGCTACACCTTC. Translated, it gives CASNHQGAPHWGYTF.

The chain combines TRBV11-2 with TRBJ2-3; D is possibly TRBD2 (5 bases). CDR1 is SGHAT and CDR2 is FQNNGV in the germline V gene. CDR3 size: 14 residues. V dropped 5 bases and J dropped 8 bases, with 17 bases sitting between them. The CDR3: CASSPEDQSFTQYF. The CDR3, as DNA: TGTGCCAGCAGCCCGGAGGACCAAAGCTTTACGCAGTATTTT.

The chain links TRBV5-1 to TRBJ2-3, with TRBD2 matching over 9 bases. The CDR3 covers 16 residues. Germline CDR1 reads SGHRS; CDR2 reads YFSETQ. V was clipped by 3 bases and J by 4 bases; unmatched bases: 9. The DNA of the CDR3 is TGCGCCAGCAGCTACCACTCTAGCGGGAATCCAGATACGCAGTATTTT. Translated: CASSYHSSGNPDTQYF.

V and J are TRBV7-3 and TRBJ1-2; D not certain. The V gene lost 1 base and the J gene lost 7 bases, with 13 bases spanning the gap. From germline, CDR1 is SGHTA and CDR2 FQGTGA. The CDR3 has 14 residues. The CDR3 protein is CASSLRGLEGGYTF. CDR3 in DNA: TGTGCCAGCAGCTTAAGAGGCCTGGAGGGTGGCTACACCTTC. Full variable domain (remainder filled in from reference TRBV7-3 and TRBJ1-2): GAGVSQTPSNKVTEKGKYVELRCDPISGHTALYWYRQSLGQGPEFLIYFQGTGAADDSGLPNDRFFAVRPEGSVSTLKIQRTERGDSAVYLCASSLRGLEGGYTFGSGTRLTVV.